This TCR beta chain was sequenced for a study of T cells in Graves' hyperthyroidism and ophthalmopathy. General study results and limits: Among clonotypes expanded in thyroid above 0.001, most were also found in blood. In the analysis, a 13 V-J model separated ophthalmopathy from stable hyperthyroidism.

Researchers took RNA transcripts and amplified the TCR beta CDR3 regions from them. A first-round RT-PCR of the TCR CDR3 used the HTBI primer set. MiXCR was run by TCRdb on the multiplex PCR reads, yielding one entry per CDR3 protein. Here the sample spans some 440,000 distinct CDR3 sequences, around 16% being singletons. Across 18 months, stable Graves' hyperthyroidism was marked by no progression to ophthalmopathy. This clonotype was counted only a few times. Its antigen is not known. This CDR3 has 15 amino acids. Trimming shortened V by 6 bases and J by 7 bases, and 19 bases separated the two germline ends. CDR1 is SNHLY and CDR2 is FYNNEI in the germline V gene.

J is TRBJ1-5 and V is TRBV2; D is undetermined. This clonotype was sampled from a woman between 18 and 29 years old with Graves' hyperthyroidism. Material for sequencing was blood. DNA of the CDR3: TGTGCCAGCAGAAGGAGGGAGTTGGATTCCCAGCCCCAGCATTTT. Amino acids: CASRRRELDSQPQHF.